The entry below describes one T cell receptor beta chain. The junction differs from germline at one of its ends, possibly a read error. The germline gives CDR1 ENHRY, CDR2 SYGVKD. The length of the CDR3 is 14 residues. The data were taken from a study of blood T cell repertoires in COVID-19. About the research overall: The United States, Italy and Spain provided the acute and convalescent COVID-19 samples.

In the original workflow: Estimation of nucleated cell counts was performed using reference gene primer amplification. The protocol was immunoSEQ multiplex PCR, while the TCRdb copy is restricted to in-frame clones and leaves out a portion. The V and J calls and clone size are taken from that table; D and trimming were inferred from the DNA. The sample lists about 250,000 clones, approximately 86% occurring once. Source material: peripheral blood. The clonotype originates from a man older than 75 with acute or convalescent COVID-19. The V call is TRBV10-3, the J call TRBJ1-6; 11 bases are shared with TRBD1. CDR3 DNA sequence: TGTGCCATCAGGGGGACAGGGGGTGGCTCACCCCCCCACTTT. This translates into CAIRGTGGGSPPHF.